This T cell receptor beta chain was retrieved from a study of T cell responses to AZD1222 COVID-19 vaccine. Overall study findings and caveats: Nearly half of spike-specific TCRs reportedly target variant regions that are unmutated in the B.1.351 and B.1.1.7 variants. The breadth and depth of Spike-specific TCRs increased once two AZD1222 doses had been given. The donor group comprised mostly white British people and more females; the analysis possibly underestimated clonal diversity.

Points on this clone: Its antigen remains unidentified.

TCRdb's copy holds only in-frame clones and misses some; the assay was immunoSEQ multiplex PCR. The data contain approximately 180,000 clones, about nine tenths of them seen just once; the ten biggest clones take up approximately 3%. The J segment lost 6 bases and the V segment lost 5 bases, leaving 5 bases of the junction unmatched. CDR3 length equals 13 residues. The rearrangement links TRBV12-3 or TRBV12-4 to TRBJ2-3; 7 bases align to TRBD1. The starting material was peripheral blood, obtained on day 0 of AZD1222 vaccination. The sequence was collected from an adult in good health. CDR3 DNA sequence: TGTGCCAGCAGTACAGGGGTTGTTGATACGCAGTATTTT. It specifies CASSTGVVDTQYF.